The 21 T cell receptor beta chains in this list originate from one sample, sequenced in a study of cytomegalovirus exposure and HLA in healthy donors. The PCR employed 60 Vbeta primers together with 13 Jbeta primers. Generated by immunoSEQ multiplex PCR, the TCRdb table keeps only in-frame clones and is missing some. The sample has about 140,000 clones; roughly 75% are singletons. The sample was PBMCs. These receptors were taken from a man aged 30 to 39 in good health and CMV-seronegative.

The chain is built from TRBV10-1 and TRBJ2-1; 9 bases are a match to TRBD2. Germline lookup yields CDR1 WNHNN and CDR2 SYGVQD (reference sequence). The CDR3 has 14 amino acids. Losses at the gene ends were 4 bases for V and 8 bases for J; bases not matched to a gene: 6. The CDR3: CASSGLAAEDEQFF. The DNA of the CDR3 is TGCGCCAGCAGTGGACTAGCGGCCGAGGATGAGCAGTTCTTC.

This clone was seen many times. This sequence joins TRBV7-9 and TRBJ1-4, with D perhaps matching TRBD1 (5 bases). Germline V gives CDR1 SEHNR, CDR2 FQNEAQ (reference sequence). The CDR3 covers 16 residues. V lost 1 base, J lost 5 bases, and 14 bases lay in between. CDR3 bases: TGTGCCAGCAGCTTAGGGGCAGCGGGGCACAATGAAAAACTGTTTTTT. It specifies CASSLGAAGHNEKLFF.

This clone has just a few counts. The chain couples TRBV5-1 to TRBJ2-5; no firm D call. V was clipped by 5 bases and J by 4 bases, with 6 bases between them. The CDR3 sequence is 11 residues long. The germline CDR1 and CDR2 sequences are SGHRS and YFSETQ. CDR3 sequence: CASRSIETQYF. The CDR3 region has the DNA TGCGCCAGCAGGTCCATAGAGACCCAGTACTTC.

V usage is TRBV5-6 and J usage is TRBJ1-2; D is uncertain. Trimming removed 3 bases at V and 6 bases at J, with 21 bases between. This CDR3 spans 16 amino acids. The germline gives CDR1 SGHDT, CDR2 YYEEEE. This CDR3 reads CASSSRLAPRLDGYTF. The CDR3 DNA reads as TGTGCCAGCAGCTCCCGGTTAGCGCCGCGTCTGGATGGCTACACCTTC.

In this sample, this clone turned up once. The rearrangement uses TRBV11-2 and TRBJ2-7; TRBD1 is a possible D gene (6 bases). V was pared by 5 bases and J by 7 bases, with 9 bases between. The CDR3 sequence is 11 residues long. Germline V CDR1 and CDR2: SGHAT, FQNNGV. In DNA, the CDR3 is TGTGCCAGCAGCACAAGGGGGGAGCAGTACTTC. Translating gives CASSTRGEQYF.

The J gene is TRBJ2-6, the V gene TRBV11-2; 9 bases are shared with TRBD2. V lost 2 bases, J lost 4 bases, and 9 bases stayed unmatched. CDR1 and CDR2 from the germline V gene are SGHAT and FQNNGV. The CDR3 is 18 residues long. The CDR3 loop is CASSLIAGGPVGANVLTF. Here the CDR3 DNA reads TGTGCCAGCAGCTTAATCGCGGGAGGGCCTGTCGGGGCCAACGTCCTGACTTTC. Using reference TRBV11-2 and TRBJ2-6 for the parts outside the CDR3, the full variable domain is EAGVAQSPRYKIIEKRQSVAFWCNPISGHATLYWYQQILGQGPKLLIQFQNNGVVDDSQLPKDRFSAERLKGVDSTLKIQPAKLEDSAVYLCASSLIAGGPVGANVLTFGAGSRLTVL.

The chain couples TRBV7-9 to TRBJ1-1; no clear D. V lost 5 bases to trimming and J lost 7 bases, with 11 bases between them. The V gene's germline CDR1 is SEHNR and CDR2 FQNEAQ (reference sequence). The CDR3 extends over 12 amino acids. The CDR3 nucleotides read TGTGCCAGCAGCCGGGAAGGGCGTGAAGCTTTCTTT. Residues: CASSREGREAFF.

J is TRBJ2-7 and V is TRBV9; D may be TRBD1 (6 bases). The V end was cut by 0 bases, the J end by 6 bases, with 16 bases between. CDR3 length equals 15 residues. Germline V gives CDR1 SGDLS, CDR2 YYNGEE. DNA for the CDR3: TGTGCCAGCAGCGTAGATCCCAGGGGAAGTACCGAGCAGTACTTC. Protein sequence: CASSVDPRGSTEQYF.

The rearrangement links TRBV19 to TRBJ1-2, with unresolved D. Germline V gene lookup returns CDR1 LNHDA and CDR2 SQIVND (reference sequence). The CDR3 length is 12 residues. The germline V and J ends were trimmed by 5 bases and 8 bases, with 12 bases remaining between them. In nucleotides, the CDR3 is TGTGCCAGTAGTGTGCCCGGAGGAGGCTACACCTTC. This encodes CASSVPGGGYTF.

This sequence joins TRBV27 and TRBJ2-7, with 7 bases lining up with TRBD1. Germline CDR1 and CDR2: MNHEY and SMNVEV (reference sequence). V trimming: 6 bases; J trimming: 3 bases; junction bases outside the gene matches: 5. CDR3 size: 13 residues. The CDR3 coding sequence is TGTGCCAGCAGCACTGGGACAGTCTACGAGCAGTACTTC. Amino acids: CASSTGTVYEQYF.

V is TRBV5-6 and J is TRBJ2-7, with 12 bases fitting TRBD2. In germline, CDR1 is SGHDT, CDR2 YYEEEE. Trimming removed 6 bases from V and 7 bases from J; junction bases left unmatched: 14. The CDR3 is 16 residues long. CDR3 in amino acids: CASIVTSGRNAREQYF. The CDR3 nucleotides read TGTGCCAGCATAGTTACTAGCGGGAGGAATGCCCGGGAGCAGTACTTC.

A word on this clone: The junction departs from germline at one end; a sequencing error may be responsible. The chain recombines TRBV6-1 with TRBJ1-2; D gene ambiguous. The CDR3 contains 13 residues. The germline CDR1 and CDR2 sequences are MNHNS and SASEGT. CDR3 nucleotides: TGTGCCAGCAGTGAAGGAGGGTCTCATGGCTACCCCTTC. It encodes CASSEGGSHGYPF.

The CDR3 loop reads CAVQSPGHLNYGYTF. CDR3 nucleotide sequence: TGTGCCGTCCAATCACCGGGACATCTTAACTATGGCTACACCTTC. V gene TRBV28 combines with J gene TRBJ1-2, with D perhaps TRBD1 (6 bases). CDR1 MDHEN and CDR2 SYDVKM come from the germline V gene. This CDR3 is 15 amino acids long. Trimming shortened V by 11 bases and J by 1 base, and 20 bases separated the two germline ends.

This clone was counted once. The rearrangement links TRBV2 to TRBJ1-4; 7 nucleotides align to TRBD1. From germline, CDR1 is SNHLY and CDR2 FYNNEI. Trimming at V came to 7 bases and at J to 7 bases, leaving 9 bases not matched to a gene. The length of the CDR3 is 14 residues. Here the CDR3 DNA reads TGTGCCAGCAACCGCCGGGACAGTGGTGAAAAACTGTTTTTT. It translates to CASNRRDSGEKLFF.

In this sample, this clone turned up once. The chain employs TRBV2 and TRBJ2-1, with TRBD1 identical over 11 bases. Germline values: CDR1 SNHLY, CDR2 FYNNEI. The CDR3 covers 14 residues. V shed 6 bases, J shed 5 bases, and the junction held 3 bases outside the gene matches. The CDR3 DNA reads as TGTGCCAGCAGCTGGGACAGGGGGAACAATGAGCAGTTCTTC. Translating it yields CASSWDRGNNEQFF.

The chain has TRBV5-4 and TRBJ1-3, with D maybe TRBD1 (6 bases). CDR3 length equals 15 residues. V lost 3 bases and J 0 bases, leaving 10 bases between the germline ends. Germline CDR1 is SGHNT and CDR2 is YYREEE (reference sequence). CDR3 bases: TGTGCCAGCAGCTCCGGACAGCCCTCTGGAAACACCATATATTTT. Amino acid sequence: CASSSGQPSGNTIYF.

This chain uses TRBV27 with TRBJ2-2, with a weak D call TRBD2 (6 bases). V was clipped by 7 bases and J by 2 bases, with 20 bases between them. Germline assignment: CDR1 MNHEY and CDR2 SMNVEV (reference sequence). The CDR3 extends over 17 amino acids. DNA of the CDR3: TGTGCCAGCACCCCGGGAGTTCCCCTCCTAAACACCGGGGAGCTGTTTTTT. Amino acid sequence: CASTPGVPLLNTGELFF.

This clone was counted a few times. This chain uses TRBV7-6 with TRBJ2-7; no firm D call. The CDR3 contains 12 residues. CDR1 and CDR2 (germline): SGHVS, FNYEAQ. The V end was cut by 3 bases, the J end by 2 bases, with 5 bases between. The CDR3, as DNA: TGTGCCAGCAGCTTTTCCACCTACGAGCAGTACTTC. Its protein product is CASSFSTYEQYF.

The chain has TRBV7-9 and TRBJ1-2, with TRBD1 matching over 10 bases. CDR1 and CDR2 (germline): SEHNR, FQNEAQ (reference sequence). The J segment lost 4 bases and the V segment lost 1 base, leaving 6 bases of the junction unmatched. The CDR3 runs 16 residues. CDR3 bases: TGTGCCAGCAGCTTAGAAGGGACAGGGGCCCGCTATGGCTACACCTTC. Amino acids: CASSLEGTGARYGYTF.

The sample holds one count of this clone. This chain uses TRBV9 with TRBJ2-5; D possibly corresponds to TRBD1 (6 bases). Trimming left V 0 bases short and J 9 bases short, with 12 bases between. Germline lookup yields CDR1 SGDLS and CDR2 YYNGEE. CDR3 length: 13 residues. DNA of the CDR3: TGTGCCAGCAGCGTAGCGACAGGCGCCCCCCAGTACTTC. This translates into CASSVATGAPQYF.

The rearrangement uses TRBV29-1 and TRBJ2-3; D is unresolved. The CDR3 has 10 amino acids. CDR1 SQVTM and CDR2 ANQGSEA come from the germline V gene. V gave up 7 bases and J gave up 1 base, with 3 bases separating them. CDR3 DNA sequence: TGCAGCGCTGGCACAGATACGCAGTATTTT. Its translation is CSAGTDTQYF.